This T cell receptor beta chain was observed in a study of T cells after posttransplantation cyclophosphamide. Broader study findings: Later post-transplant blood repertoires were often dominated by donor CD8+ memory clones.

Busulfan-fludarabine conditioning, marrow transplant, and cyclophosphamide on days +3 and +4 were administered. V was shortened by 5 bases and J by 2 bases, with 12 bases between the two germline ends. The length of the CDR3 is 14 residues. CDR1 is MNHEY and CDR2 is SMNVEV in the germline V gene (reference sequence). To note about this clone: Its antigen remains unidentified.

Assay used: immunoSEQ multiplex PCR; TCRdb lists only in-frame clones, some missing. The sample includes 6,000 to 8,500 clones, 81% seen only once; the top ten take roughly 20%. The starting material was PBMCs, obtained after allogeneic stem cell transplant with posttransplant cyclophosphamide. The TCR originated in a female patient aged 50-59 years who received an allogeneic stem cell transplant from a related donor, was CMV-positive, and had no GVHD. The graft donor may be the source of some T cells. V gene TRBV27 combines with J gene TRBJ2-5, with D perhaps TRBD1 (6 bases). CDR3 sequence (DNA): TGTGCCAGCAGTGGATGGGGGCCTCAAGAGACCCAGTACTTC. Its protein product is CASSGWGPQETQYF.